This T cell receptor (beta chain) was observed in a study of T-cell reconstitution after alpha-beta-depleted transplantation in children. General observations from the study: Newly generated T cells supplied most T-cell counts and diversity one year post-transplant.

Unmatched junction bases numbered 10, after V lost 2 bases and J lost 5 bases. The CDR3 extends over 17 amino acids. Germline CDR1 and CDR2: MGHRA and YSYEKL. As it was prepared, the TCRbeta library received unique molecular identifiers. A single record per CDR3 protein comes from TCRdb applying MiXCR to the PCR reads. The table shows 780,000 or so distinct CDR3 sequences, with less than 20% occurring only once. There are a few counts of this clonotype. No antigen is known for it. The sample here was PBMCs, mostly from graft donor cells, taken 360 days after TCRalphabeta/CD19-depleted stem cell transplant. This chain joins TRBV4-1 and TRBJ2-2; 8 bases are shared with TRBD2. The TCR comes from a male patient aged 10-17 years who had a stem cell transplant for acute lymphoblastic leukemia, so the T cells may come from the graft donor. CDR3 DNA: TGCGCCAGCAGCCAATATCTGACCGGGACTAGGACCGGGGAGCTGTTTTTT. Its translation is CASSQYLTGTRTGELFF.